This is a list of T cell receptor beta chains from one sample in a study of blood T cell repertoires in COVID-19. Data came from immunoSEQ multiplex PCR; TCRdb stores just in-frame clones and leaves some out. Of just over 250,000 clones listed, about 87% are singletons. Sequencing was done on a sample of peripheral blood. The receptors shown here come from a man aged 55 to 70 who had recovered from COVID-19. The CDR3 runs from the conserved cysteine through the conserved F or W. Fields, in order: V gene, J gene, clone size, D gene, CDR3 DNA, CDR3 protein. A D gene is named only where the DNA matches it firmly. Rows give clone size only sometimes, using once, few, many, or a class for an expanded clone.

TRBV7-9	TRBJ2-7	NA	NA	TGTGCCAGCAGCTCGGCCTCAAGGGGAACCTACGAGCAGTACTTC	CASSSASRGTYEQYF
TRBV5-1	TRBJ2-5	NA	NA	TGCGCCAGCAGCTTGGACGTCCTTCGGGGCCAAGAGACCCAGTACTTC	CASSLDVLRGQETQYF
TRBV9	TRBJ1-3	NA	NA	TGTGCCAGCAGCGTAGGCAGGGCTGGAAACACCATATATTTT	CASSVGRAGNTIYF
TRBV5-4	TRBJ1-2	NA	NA	TGTGCCAGCAGCCCTGGTGGGACACCCTATGGCTACACCTTC	CASSPGGTPYGYTF
TRBV7-3	TRBJ1-1	NA	TRBD1	TGTGCCAGCAGCCCTGGGACAGGTTTGAACACTGAAGCTTTCTTT	CASSPGTGLNTEAFF
TRBV7-3	TRBJ2-2	once	NA	TGTGCCAGCAGCTTAGTCACACACACCGGGGAGCTGTTTTTT	CASSLVTHTGELFF
TRBV7-6	TRBJ2-3	NA	NA	TGTGCCAGCAGCTTAAGTTTTGGGCACACAGATACGCAGTATTTT	CASSLSFGHTDTQYF
TRBV12-1	TRBJ2-1	once	NA	TGTGCCAGCAGCTACTGGACAGGAAACAATGAGCAGTTCTTC	CASSYWTGNNEQFF
TRBV7-2	TRBJ2-4	few	NA	TGTGCCAGCAGCCCTCGACAGGAAACCTTAGCCAAAAACATTCAGTACTTC	CASSPRQETLAKNIQYF
TRBV7-7	TRBJ1-3	NA	NA	TGTGCCAGCAGCTTAAGCCCTCATACCCCGAATTCTGGAAACACCATATATTTT	CASSLSPHTPNSGNTIYF
TRBV10-3	TRBJ2-3	few	NA	TGTGCCATCTCGAGCGGTTCGGGCACAGATACGCAGTATTTT	CAISSGSGTDTQYF
TRBV2	TRBJ2-1	few	NA	TGTGCCAGCAGTGAGGGGAAGACAGGGAGGAATGAGCAGTTCTTC	CASSEGKTGRNEQFF
TRBV7-2	TRBJ2-3	NA	TRBD2	TGTGCCAGCAGCGTAAGACTAGCCTGGGCGCAGTATTTT	CASSVRLAWAQYF
TRBV5-1	TRBJ1-1	NA	NA	TGCGCCAGCAGCTTGAGGGGAATGGGGTGGGGGAACACTGAAGCTTTCTTT	CASSLRGMGWGNTEAFF
TRBV6-5	TRBJ2-3	NA	TRBD1	TGTGCCAGCAGTCTGGACAGGGTGGATACGCAGTATTTT	CASSLDRVDTQYF
TRBV3-1/TRBV3-2	TRBJ1-6	NA	NA	TGTGCCAGCAGCCACGAACCTTGCAGAAATTCACCCCTCCACTTT	CASSHEPCRNSPLHF
TRBV7-9	TRBJ1-1	NA	NA	TGTGCCAGCAGCTCGCCGACAGGAATGAACACTGAAGCTTTCTTT	CASSSPTGMNTEAFF
TRBV19	TRBJ1-5	NA	NA	TGTGCCAGTAGTATAGATCGGGGGGAAAATCAGCCCCAGCATTTT	CASSIDRGENQPQHF
TRBV19	TRBJ2-3	NA	TRBD2	TGTGCCAGTAACCCTTCGGCTAGCGGGGGCACAGATACGCAGTATTTT	CASNPSASGGTDTQYF
TRBV19	TRBJ2-5	NA	TRBD1	TGTGCCAGTAGTAAACGACAGGGGGCACAGGAGACCCAGTACTTC	CASSKRQGAQETQYF
TRBV9	TRBJ2-1	NA	NA	TGTGCCAGCAGCGTAGGAGAGGGGGAAGGGTACAATGAGCAGTTCTTC	CASSVGEGEGYNEQFF
TRBV3-1/TRBV3-2	TRBJ1-3	NA	NA	TGTGCCAGCAGCCAAGCCGGGACAAGTGGAAACACCATATATTTT	CASSQAGTSGNTIYF
TRBV5-1	TRBJ2-5	NA	NA	TGCGCCAGCAGCTTAGGGGCCCACGGGTACCAAGAGACCCAGTACTTC	CASSLGAHGYQETQYF
TRBV9	TRBJ2-5	NA	NA	TGTGCCAGCAGCCCTGGGGACTTAAAAGAGACCCAGTACTTC	CASSPGDLKETQYF
TRBV12-3/TRBV12-4	TRBJ1-1	NA	NA	TGTGCCAGCAGTTTATTGGGGGGCACTGAAGCTTTCTTT	CASSLLGGTEAFF
TRBV12-3/TRBV12-4	TRBJ1-3	NA	TRBD1	TGTGCCAGCAGGACAGGGGTAAACACCATATATTTT	CASRTGVNTIYF
TRBV6-4	TRBJ1-2	NA	TRBD1	TGTGCCAGCAGTCCAAGAGGGACAGGGAAATTTAGCTACACCTTC	CASSPRGTGKFSYTF
TRBV6-5	TRBJ2-5	NA	NA	TGTGCCAGCAACGGCGGGGCCTTATGGACCCAGTACTTC	CASNGGALWTQYF
TRBV10-2	TRBJ2-1	NA	TRBD1	TGCGCCAGCAGCCTCGGGACAGGGGGTTACAATGAGCAGTTCTTC	CASSLGTGGYNEQFF
TRBV11-1	TRBJ1-2	NA	TRBD1	TGTGCCAGCAGCTTGACGGCCGGGACAGGGGGTGAGGGCTACACCTTC	CASSLTAGTGGEGYTF
TRBV3-1/TRBV3-2	TRBJ1-4	once	TRBD1	TGTGCCAGCAGCCAAGGACAGGGTGAAAAACTGTTTTTT	CASSQGQGEKLFF
TRBV7-9	TRBJ1-1	NA	NA	TGTGCCAGCAGCTCCACACAGATGAACACTGAAGCTTTCTTT	CASSSTQMNTEAFF